This TCR beta chain is drawn from a study of identical twins. Study results and caveats: The abundant beta clonotypes from cord blood had fewer insertions, and memory repertoires had none of this. Within beta out-of-frame sequences, the excess sharing observed between twins was weaker. Some out-of-frame alpha sequences were shared by twins, and these showed excess low generation probability.

Concerning this clonotype: The antigen remains undetermined.

TCRdb re-called the 5' RACE reads through MiXCR, storing one row per CDR3 protein. In the table there are 430,000 or so distinct CDR3 sequences, 20% to 30% of which are singletons. This CDR3 region has 15 residues. The V gene's germline CDR1 is MNHNS and CDR2 SASEGT. Trimming pared 5 bases from V and 3 bases from J, leaving 13 bases between. The same sample was also used in a study of T cells expressing NK-cell markers. Per that study: For four donors, these clonotypes were likewise the leading ones in the CD3+CD56-NKG2C+ fraction.

This clonotype was obtained from a woman younger than 35 in good health. The sample consisted of CD4+ T cells sorted from blood. The V gene is TRBV6-1, the J gene TRBJ2-2; perhaps TRBD1 as D (6 bases). The CDR3 sequence is CASSPQGQYTGELFF. Here the CDR3 DNA reads TGTGCCAGCAGTCCACAGGGCCAGTACACCGGGGAGCTGTTTTTT.